Listed below are T cell receptor beta chains from one sample, sequenced in a study of human T cells and chemical hapten exposure. One entry per CDR3 protein, called by TCRdb with MiXCR from the RACE reads. The table includes tens of thousands of distinct CDR3 sequences, 7.5% to 9.5% detected once. Specimen: whole blood, collected in connection with sensitization to the hapten diphenylcyclopropenone (DPC). All receptors derive from a woman in her forties or fifties with alopecia areata. Some clones in this sample may be carry-over from other donors' samples. Each CDR3 is given with its conserved first and last residue. Each record gives: V gene, clone size, D gene, J gene, CDR3 protein, CDR3 DNA. The D gene is left open where the match is weak. Only some rows state a clone size, as once, few, many or a class for expanded clones.

>TRBV20-1|few|TRBD2|TRBJ2-1
CSASWTSGGRSYNEQFF
TGCAGTGCTAGCTGGACTAGCGGGGGGAGGTCATACAATGAGCAGTTCTTC
>TRBV3-1|.|TRBD2|TRBJ2-3
CASSWRAGGPTDTQYF
TGTGCCAGCAGCTGGAGAGCGGGGGGGCCGACAGATACGCAGTATTTT
>TRBV5-1|few|TRBD2|TRBJ2-3
CASSLGTSADTQYF
TGCGCCAGCAGCTTGGGGACTAGCGCCGATACGCAGTATTTT
>TRBV19|few|.|TRBJ2-7
CASSIEGGYEQYF
TGTGCCAGTAGTATAGAAGGGGGCTACGAGCAGTACTTC
>TRBV6-5|.|TRBD1|TRBJ2-4
CASSNPVTGKNIQYF
TGTGCCAGCTCTAACCCCGTGACAGGGAAAAACATTCAGTACTTC
>TRBV19|.|TRBD1|TRBJ2-4
CASSMWVASGGNIQYF
TGTGCCAGTAGTATGTGGGTGGCGTCAGGGGGAAACATTCAGTACTTC
>TRBV30|.|.|TRBJ2-7
CAWSVGLASYEQYF
TGTGCCTGGAGTGTAGGGCTAGCCTCCTACGAGCAGTACTTC
>TRBV20-1|many|.|TRBJ1-3
CSARDTTDSGNTIYF
TGCAGTGCTAGAGATACGACAGACTCTGGAAACACCATATATTTT
>TRBV5-1|.|.|TRBJ2-3
CASSLTRDTDTQYF
TGCGCCAGCAGCCTGACTAGAGACACAGATACGCAGTATTTT
>TRBV7-2|.|.|TRBJ2-7
CASSLPPLGTRYEQYF
TGTGCCAGCAGCTTACCCCCCCTAGGGACGCGTTACGAGCAGTACTTC
>TRBV20-1|few|TRBD2|TRBJ2-7
CSALGTSGGSYEQYF
TGCAGTGCCCTGGGGACTAGCGGGGGCTCCTACGAGCAGTACTTC
>TRBV5-6|.|TRBD1|TRBJ2-3
CASSYRGRSDTQYF
TGTGCCAGCAGCTACAGGGGGCGGTCAGATACGCAGTATTTT
>TRBV5-1|.|.|TRBJ2-3
CASSLAGNRLPSTDTQYF
TGCGCCAGCAGCTTGGCCGGGAACAGGTTACCTAGCACAGATACGCAGTATTTT
>TRBV2|.|TRBD1|TRBJ1-1
CASSPPGQGLRDTEAFF
TGTGCCAGCAGTCCCCCGGGACAGGGATTGAGGGACACTGAAGCTTTCTTT
>TRBV27|.|.|TRBJ2-4
CASSFGGVGGIQYF
TGTGCCAGCAGTTTTGGAGGGGTGGGGGGCATTCAGTACTTC
>TRBV19|.|.|TRBJ2-4
CASSMERGGNIQYF
TGTGCCAGTAGTATGGAAAGGGGGGGGAACATTCAGTACTTC
>TRBV6-4|few|.|TRBJ1-6
CASSVSSDSPLHF
TGTGCCAGCAGTGTGTCGTCCGATTCACCCCTCCACTTT
>TRBV20-1|.|.|TRBJ2-3
CSVLTDTDTQYF
TGCAGTGTCTTGACAGACACAGATACGCAGTATTTT
>TRBV28|many|TRBD1|TRBJ2-7
CASRAGQGPLYSYEQYF
TGTGCCAGCAGGGCGGGACAGGGGCCTCTTTATTCCTACGAGCAGTACTTC
>TRBV2|.|.|TRBJ2-2
CARGGQNTGELFF
TGTGCCAGGGGGGGACAGAACACCGGGGAGCTGTTTTTT
>TRBV9|.|TRBD2|TRBJ2-1
CASSVRASGNNEQFF
TGTGCCAGCAGCGTAAGGGCTAGCGGAAACAATGAGCAGTTCTTC
>TRBV20-1|.|TRBD2|TRBJ2-7
CSAARMGGEYEQYF
TGCAGTGCCGCCCGAATGGGAGGGGAGTACGAGCAGTACTTC
>TRBV6-1|.|.|TRBJ1-4
CASQRGALGEKLFF
TGTGCCAGCCAAAGGGGGGCGTTGGGAGAAAAACTGTTTTTT